This is a list of T cell receptor beta chains from one sample in a study of response to subunit inactivated influenza vaccine. A single record per CDR3 protein comes from TCRdb applying MiXCR to the RT-PCR reads. The sample includes roughly 500,000 distinct CDR3 sequences, approximately 16% seen only once; the top ten take approximately 3%. The sequencing here drew on CD4+ T cells sorted from PBMCs, taken less than 30 months after vaccination. The receptor source for this set is a man in his fifties or sixties who received an inactivated influenza vaccine. Each CDR3 is given without its conserved first and last residue.

j_gene: TRBJ2-1
len: 10
v_gene: TRBV20-1
CDR3aa: SASRQNNEQF

j_gene: TRBJ2-1
len: 10
v_gene: TRBV12-3/TRBV12-4
CDR3aa: ASSPQAVEQF

j_gene: TRBJ2-1
len: 12
v_gene: TRBV20-1
CDR3aa: SAAPGLNYNEQF

j_gene: TRBJ2-3
len: 13
v_gene: TRBV12-5
CDR3aa: ASGPGEAEGDTQY

j_gene: TRBJ2-5
len: 11
v_gene: TRBV20-1
CDR3aa: SARGTHRETQY

j_gene: TRBJ1-2
len: 13
v_gene: TRBV28
CDR3aa: ASSLPGQRLYGYT

j_gene: TRBJ1-1
len: 12
v_gene: TRBV20-1
CDR3aa: SASEGRGNTEAF

j_gene: TRBJ2-1
len: 13
v_gene: TRBV5-1
CDR3aa: ASSLEGLAGSEQF

j_gene: TRBJ2-6
len: 11
v_gene: TRBV12-3/TRBV12-4
CDR3aa: ASSLGQGAVLT

j_gene: TRBJ2-5
len: 11
v_gene: TRBV5-6
CDR3aa: ASTTGARDTQY

j_gene: TRBJ2-2
len: 14
v_gene: TRBV4-1
CDR3aa: ASSFRGTANTGELF

j_gene: TRBJ1-5
len: 11
v_gene: TRBV28
CDR3aa: ASCKLSNQPQH

j_gene: TRBJ2-7
len: 15
v_gene: TRBV5-6
CDR3aa: ASSSTTLRGLAYEQY

j_gene: TRBJ2-1
len: 11
v_gene: TRBV20-1
CDR3aa: SARAFAGGEQF

j_gene: TRBJ2-1
len: 14
v_gene: TRBV4-3
CDR3aa: ASSQVGWGTYNEQF

j_gene: TRBJ1-2
len: 11
v_gene: TRBV28
CDR3aa: ASSLLAVGGYT

j_gene: TRBJ2-3
len: 14
v_gene: TRBV5-6
CDR3aa: ASSLVTSGNTDTQY

j_gene: TRBJ2-1
len: 13
v_gene: TRBV28
CDR3aa: ASISAGGSYNEQF

j_gene: TRBJ2-7
len: 17
v_gene: TRBV5-3
CDR3aa: ARSPRLGLAGGPGYEQY

j_gene: TRBJ1-5
len: 11
v_gene: TRBV5-1
CDR3aa: ASSRGGDQPQH

j_gene: TRBJ2-1
len: 15
v_gene: TRBV3-1
CDR3aa: ASSATIGGGSYNEQF

j_gene: TRBJ1-2
len: 13
v_gene: TRBV27
CDR3aa: ASSLQGAGSYGYT

j_gene: TRBJ2-5
len: 13
v_gene: TRBV7-2
CDR3aa: ASSLQGTGRETQY

j_gene: TRBJ1-2
len: 11
v_gene: TRBV5-1
CDR3aa: ASSAGTVDGYT

j_gene: TRBJ2-3
len: 9
v_gene: TRBV12-3/TRBV12-4
CDR3aa: ASSPRGLQY

j_gene: TRBJ2-3
len: 13
v_gene: TRBV20-1
CDR3aa: SARGLERGSDTQY

j_gene: TRBJ1-1
len: 12
v_gene: TRBV20-1
CDR3aa: SAFLGGMNTEAF

j_gene: TRBJ2-1
len: 12
v_gene: TRBV29-1
CDR3aa: SVEAGGRRNEQF

j_gene: TRBJ2-7
len: 12
v_gene: TRBV20-1
CDR3aa: SARLGGWTYEQY

j_gene: TRBJ2-1
len: 12
v_gene: TRBV29-1
CDR3aa: SVTAGGGAARQF

j_gene: TRBJ2-1
len: 13
v_gene: TRBV2
CDR3aa: ASSELAGAGNEQF

j_gene: TRBJ2-1
len: 13
v_gene: TRBV2
CDR3aa: ASSEGLALNNEQF

j_gene: TRBJ1-1
len: 15
v_gene: TRBV20-1
CDR3aa: SARVEAGGILGTEAF